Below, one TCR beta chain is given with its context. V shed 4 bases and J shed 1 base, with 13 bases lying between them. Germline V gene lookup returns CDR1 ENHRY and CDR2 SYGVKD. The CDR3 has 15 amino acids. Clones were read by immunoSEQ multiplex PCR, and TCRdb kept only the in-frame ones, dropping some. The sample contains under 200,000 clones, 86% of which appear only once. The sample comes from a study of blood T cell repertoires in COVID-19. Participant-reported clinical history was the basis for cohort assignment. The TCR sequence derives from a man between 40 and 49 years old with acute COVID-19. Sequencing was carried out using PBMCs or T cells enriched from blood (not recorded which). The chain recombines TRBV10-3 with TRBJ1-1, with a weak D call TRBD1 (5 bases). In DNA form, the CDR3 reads TGTGCCATCAGTGCACCATCTACAGGGAACACTGAAGCTTTCTTT. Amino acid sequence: CAISAPSTGNTEAFF.